This passage covers 26 T cell receptor beta chains from one sample sequenced in a study of blood T cell repertoires in COVID-19. Libraries were prepared by immunoSEQ multiplex PCR; TCRdb keeps only in-frame clonotypes and omits some of them. The table has about 190,000 clones, 75% to 90% seen once. The sequenced material came from peripheral blood. The receptors were gathered from a man between 65 and 80 years old with active or convalescent COVID-19.

This rearrangement joins TRBV28 to TRBJ1-5; 7 bases fit TRBD1. V lost 5 bases to trimming and J lost 0 bases; unmatched junction nucleotides: 10. CDR3 length: 17 residues. The germline CDR1 and CDR2 sequences are MDHEN and SYDVKM. CDR3 sequence (DNA): TGTGCCAGCAGTCGGACAGGTTTGGGTTATAGCAATCAGCCCCAGCATTTT. Translation gives CASSRTGLGYSNQPQHF.

The rearrangement links TRBV12-3 or TRBV12-4 to TRBJ2-1; D call uncertain. The CDR3 is 13 amino acids. Deletions cut 5 bases from V and 6 bases from J, with 11 bases between. The CDR3 region is CASSPRPGNEQFF. In DNA, the CDR3 is TGTGCCAGCAGTCCCCGACCAGGCAATGAGCAGTTCTTC.

This clone was found a few times. This chain connects TRBV7-9 to TRBJ1-2, with TRBD1 as a possible D gene (5 bases). The CDR3 sequence is 14 residues long. The ends were cut back, 0 bases at V and 4 bases at J, with 9 bases in the middle. Germline V gene sequence: CDR1 SEHNR, CDR2 FQNEAQ (reference sequence). CDR3 residues: CASSLAGGSYGYTF. In nucleotides, the CDR3 is TGTGCCAGCAGCTTAGCGGGGGGGTCCTATGGCTACACCTTC.

CDR3 DNA sequence: TGTGCCAGCAGCTTGGACCCCGCTAGCGGGCTACAAGAGACCCAGTACTTC. This translates into CASSLDPASGLQETQYF. V is TRBV5-4 and J is TRBJ2-5, with 8 bases matching TRBD2. CDR3 length: 17 residues. The germline V gene has CDR1 SGHNT and CDR2 YYREEE (reference sequence). The V segment lost 0 bases and the J segment 2 bases; nucleotides outside the gene matches: 9.

J is TRBJ1-5 and V is TRBV7-2; 7 bases are a match to TRBD1. The germline CDR1 and CDR2 sequences are SGHTA and FQGNSA. This CDR3 comprises 14 residues. V trimming: 6 bases; J trimming: 3 bases; junction bases outside the gene matches: 5. The CDR3 bases are TGTGCCAGCAGAGAAGGGGGCCCCAATCAGCCCCAGCATTTT. It encodes CASREGGPNQPQHF.

This clone was seen a few times. The chain couples TRBV29-1 to TRBJ1-4, with no clear D. Germline V gene lookup returns CDR1 SQVTM and CDR2 ANQGSEA. This CDR3 has 14 amino acids. V was trimmed by 2 bases and J by 4 bases, leaving 11 bases between them. The CDR3 spells CSVELWSDNEKLFF. In nucleotides, the CDR3 is TGCAGCGTTGAATTGTGGAGCGATAATGAAAAACTGTTTTTT.

The CDR3 coding sequence is TGTGCCAGCAGTGCACCCGGGACAGGGAGCGAGACCCAGTACTTC. It specifies CASSAPGTGSETQYF. This chain links TRBV25-1 with TRBJ2-5; 9 bases map to TRBD1. V dropped 4 bases and J dropped 5; count of bases not matched to a gene: 8. CDR3 size: 15 residues. CDR1 is MGHDK and CDR2 is SYGVNS in the germline V gene.

The CDR3 region has the DNA TGTGCCAGCAGCGTAGAAACAGGGTCATACAATGAGCAGTTCTTC. This translates into CASSVETGSYNEQFF. The chain joins TRBV9 to TRBJ2-1; the D gene is possibly TRBD1 (6 bases). This CDR3 region has 15 residues. The V end lost 0 bases, the J end lost 4 bases, and 11 bases lay between the germline ends. CDR1 and CDR2 (germline): SGDLS, YYNGEE.

This sequence joins TRBV7-9 and TRBJ2-2, with D unclear. V lost 3 bases, J lost 12 bases, and 11 bases lay in between. CDR1 SEHNR and CDR2 FQNEAQ come from the germline V gene (reference sequence). This CDR3 region has 12 residues. The CDR3 sequence is CASSFNPTQLFF. For the CDR3, the DNA is TGTGCCAGCAGCTTCAATCCTACCCAGCTGTTTTTT.

This clone has just one count. CDR3 sequence (DNA): TGCGCCAGCAGCCCAACTAGCGGGGGGGCGTCTGAGCAGTTCTTC. Amino acids: CASSPTSGGASEQFF. This rearrangement joins TRBV5-1 to TRBJ2-1; 13 nucleotides align to TRBD2. The CDR3 has 15 residues. The junction had 7 bases not matched to a gene; V was cut back by 4 bases and J by 9 bases. Germline CDR1 and CDR2: SGHRS and YFSETQ. Variable domain in full (rest from reference TRBV5-1 and TRBJ2-1): KAGVTQTPRYLIKTRGQQVTLSCSPISGHRSVSWYQQTPGQGLQFLFEYFSETQRNKGNFPGRFSGRQFSNSRSEMNVSTLELGDSALYLCASSPTSGGASEQFFGPGTRLTVL.

CDR3 in DNA: TGTGCCAGCAGTTCCGGACTAGCGGGGGGGGAGACCCAGTACTTC. This codes for CASSSGLAGGETQYF. V gene TRBV6-5 combines with J gene TRBJ2-5, with TRBD2 matching over 15 bases. The germline V gene encodes CDR1 MNHEY and CDR2 SVGAGI. V lost 4 bases to trimming and J lost 5 bases; unmatched junction nucleotides: 2. The CDR3 has 15 residues.

This chain uses TRBV10-1 with TRBJ2-7; the D is unclear. CDR1 and CDR2 (germline): WNHNN, SYGVQD (reference sequence). Trimming cost V 0 bases and J 1 base, with 7 bases left between them. The CDR3 covers 14 residues. This CDR3 reads CASSESQKSYEQYF. The CDR3 coding sequence is TGCGCCAGCAGTGAGTCCCAGAAATCCTACGAGCAGTACTTC.

The chain joins TRBV5-6 to TRBJ1-2; D is undetermined. Germline loops: CDR1 SGHDT, CDR2 YYEEEE. This CDR3 contains 12 residues. V lost 4 bases and J 6 bases, leaving 10 bases between the germline ends. The CDR3: CASSRDVNGYTF. The DNA for the CDR3 is TGTGCCAGCAGCCGGGATGTAAATGGCTACACCTTC.

The J gene is TRBJ2-4, the V gene TRBV27; D is possibly TRBD1 (5 bases). Germline assignment: CDR1 MNHEY and CDR2 SMNVEV (reference sequence). The CDR3 spans 16 residues. Trimming took off 6 bases at V and 8 bases at J, with 23 bases between the two ends. CDR3 amino acids: CASSQNPAGMWDIQYF. DNA for the CDR3: TGTGCCAGCAGCCAGAACCCAGCAGGGATGTGGGACATTCAGTACTTC.

This chain links TRBV28 with TRBJ1-2, with D unclear. CDR3 length: 13 residues. V gave up 2 bases and J gave up 2 bases, with 6 bases separating them. The V gene's germline CDR1 is MDHEN and CDR2 SYDVKM. The CDR3 reads CASSLGGNYGYTF. The CDR3 bases are TGTGCCAGCAGTTTAGGCGGAAACTATGGCTACACCTTC.

The V gene is TRBV18, the J gene TRBJ2-5; possibly TRBD1 for D (6 bases). CDR1 is KGHSH, CDR2 LQKENI, per germline. Trimming pared 3 bases from V and 3 bases from J, leaving 17 bases between. This CDR3 has 16 residues. CDR3 in amino acids: CASSPVVGTKKETQYF. In nucleotides, the CDR3 is TGTGCCAGCTCACCGGTCGTCGGGACAAAAAAAGAGACCCAGTACTTC.

The genes are TRBV5-1 and TRBJ2-7; 9 nucleotides line up with TRBD2. CDR1 is SGHRS and CDR2 is YFSETQ in the germline V gene. The CDR3 has 14 amino acids. V lost 9 bases and J lost 1; bases outside the gene matches: 8. CDR3 residues: CAKSSGDFSYEQYF. The CDR3 region has the DNA TGCGCCAAATCTAGCGGGGACTTTTCCTACGAGCAGTACTTC.

The rearrangement uses TRBV7-2 and TRBJ1-1; D ambiguous. In germline, CDR1 is SGHTA, CDR2 FQGNSA. This CDR3 spans 13 amino acids. The V end was cut by 4 bases, the J end by 2 bases, with 8 bases between. CDR3 residues: CASSSLINTEAFF. The CDR3 DNA reads TGTGCCAGCAGCTCCCTAATCAACACTGAAGCTTTCTTT.

This sequence joins TRBV7-2 and TRBJ2-7; D unresolved. CDR1 is SGHTA and CDR2 is FQGNSA in the germline V gene. Trimming removed 2 bases at V and 3 bases at J, with 2 bases between. The CDR3 runs 11 residues. This CDR3 reads CASSLHYEQYF. The CDR3 coding sequence is TGTGCCAGCAGCTTACACTACGAGCAGTACTTC. Drawing the rest from reference TRBV7-2 and TRBJ2-7, the complete variable domain is GAGVSQSPSNKVTEKGKDVELRCDPISGHTALYWYRQSLGQGLEFLIYFQGNSAPDKSGLPSDRFSAERTGGSVSTLTIQRTQQEDSAVYLCASSLHYEQYFGPGTRLTVT.

V usage is TRBV3-1 (or the pseudogene TRBV3-2) and J usage is TRBJ1-1, with D maybe TRBD1 (5 bases). This CDR3 region has 15 residues. Trimming took off 4 bases at V and 0 bases at J, with 12 bases between the two ends. CDR1 is LGHDT, CDR2 YNNKEL, per germline (reference sequence). CDR3 amino acids: CASSPATGLNTEAFF. Written as DNA, the CDR3 is TGTGCCAGCAGCCCAGCCACAGGTCTGAACACTGAAGCTTTCTTT.

V usage is TRBV19 and J usage is TRBJ1-2; 7 positions agree with TRBD1. The germline V gene encodes CDR1 LNHDA and CDR2 SQIVND (reference sequence). This CDR3 is 12 amino acids long. J was trimmed by 5 bases and V by 5 bases; bases with no gene match: 2. CDR3 DNA sequence: TGTGCCAGTAGTCAACAGGGGTATGGCTACACCTTC. Translated, it gives CASSQQGYGYTF.

CDR3 in amino acids: CASSPEIPSEQYF. The CDR3 coding sequence is TGCGCCAGCAGCCCCGAGATACCTAGTGAGCAGTACTTC. V and J are TRBV5-1 and TRBJ2-7; D is undetermined. V lost 4 bases to trimming and J lost 7 bases, with 15 bases between them. The CDR3 sequence is 13 residues long. Per the germline V gene, CDR1 is SGHRS and CDR2 is YFSETQ. The full variable domain, its missing parts supplied by reference TRBV5-1 and TRBJ2-7, is KAGVTQTPRYLIKTRGQQVTLSCSPISGHRSVSWYQQTPGQGLQFLFEYFSETQRNKGNFPGRFSGRQFSNSRSEMNVSTLELGDSALYLCASSPEIPSEQYFGPGTRLTVT.

V usage is TRBV6-2 or TRBV6-3 and J usage is TRBJ1-1, with D possibly being TRBD1 (6 bases). The germline gives CDR1 MNHEY, CDR2 SVGEGT. The CDR3 contains 14 residues. V was shortened by 6 bases and J by 1 base, with 12 bases between the two germline ends. The CDR3 protein is CASSGTRENTEAFF. The DNA for the CDR3 is TGTGCCAGCAGCGGGACAAGGGAGAACACTGAAGCTTTCTTT.

The chain uses TRBV6-1 and TRBJ1-1, with a tentative D call TRBD1 (5 bases). V gave up 2 bases and J gave up 5 bases, with 9 bases separating them. The CDR3 loop spans 13 amino acids. Germline V gene sequence: CDR1 MNHNS, CDR2 SASEGT. The CDR3 loop reads CASSESTATEAFF. The CDR3 DNA is TGTGCCAGCAGTGAATCGACAGCGACTGAAGCTTTCTTT.

The chain is built from TRBV27 and TRBJ1-2; 11 bases fit TRBD1. Germline V gene sequence: CDR1 MNHEY, CDR2 SMNVEV (reference sequence). CDR3 length: 14 residues. Germline trimming cut 5 bases from V and 5 bases from J; bases unmatched to any gene: 4. CDR3 residues: CASSGDRGFYGYTF. CDR3 DNA: TGTGCCAGCAGTGGGGACAGGGGGTTTTATGGCTACACCTTC.

The sample holds one count of this clone. This sequence joins TRBV5-4 and TRBJ2-1, with 9 bases that match TRBD2. This CDR3 is 16 amino acids long. Germline values: CDR1 SGHNT, CDR2 YYREEE (reference sequence). Trimming removed 4 bases from V and 4 bases from J; junction bases left unmatched: 9. The CDR3 DNA reads TGTGCCAGCAGCACACAACTAGCGGGCAATTACAATGAGCAGTTCTTC. As protein: CASSTQLAGNYNEQFF.